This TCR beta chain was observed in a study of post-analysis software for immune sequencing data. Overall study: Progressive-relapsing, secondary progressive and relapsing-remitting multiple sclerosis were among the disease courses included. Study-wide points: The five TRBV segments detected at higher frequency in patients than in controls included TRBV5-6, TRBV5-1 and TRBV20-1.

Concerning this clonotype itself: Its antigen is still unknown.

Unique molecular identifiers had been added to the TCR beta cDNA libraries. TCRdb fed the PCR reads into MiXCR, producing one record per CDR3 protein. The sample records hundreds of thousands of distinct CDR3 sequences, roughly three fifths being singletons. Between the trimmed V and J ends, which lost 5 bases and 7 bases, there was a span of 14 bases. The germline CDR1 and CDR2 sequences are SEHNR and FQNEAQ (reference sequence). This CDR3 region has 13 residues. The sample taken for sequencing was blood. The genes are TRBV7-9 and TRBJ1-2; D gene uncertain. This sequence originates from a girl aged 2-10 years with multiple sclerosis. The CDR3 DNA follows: TGTGCCAGCAGCCTCGACAACGTGGGTGGCTACACCTTC. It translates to CASSLDNVGGYTF.